Sequencing of this T cell receptor beta chain was carried out in a study of cytomegalovirus exposure and HLA in healthy donors. Here immunoSEQ multiplex PCR was the method, and the copy in TCRdb shows in-frame clones only, minus some. The profile covers around 150,000 clones, with around 90% appearing a single time and 2.5% to 3% taken by the ten largest. Trimming left V 2 bases short and J 3 bases short, with 16 bases between. Germline CDR1 and CDR2: GTSNPN and SVGIG (reference sequence). This CDR3 comprises 16 residues. Study-wide findings and caveats: Cytomegalovirus association was assigned to 150 to 200 TCR beta chains. Most TCRs appeared rarely, but some public TCRs recurred in many donors.

Concerning this clone itself: Its antigen is undetermined.

The rearrangement uses TRBV30 and TRBJ1-4; maybe TRBD1 (6 bases). Sequencing input: PBMCs. This TCR derives from a man between 18 and 29 years old in good health and CMV-seronegative. In DNA form, the CDR3 reads TGTGCCTGGAGTCTTGATACAGGGATACCTAATGAAAAACTGTTTTTT. Its protein is CAWSLDTGIPNEKLFF.